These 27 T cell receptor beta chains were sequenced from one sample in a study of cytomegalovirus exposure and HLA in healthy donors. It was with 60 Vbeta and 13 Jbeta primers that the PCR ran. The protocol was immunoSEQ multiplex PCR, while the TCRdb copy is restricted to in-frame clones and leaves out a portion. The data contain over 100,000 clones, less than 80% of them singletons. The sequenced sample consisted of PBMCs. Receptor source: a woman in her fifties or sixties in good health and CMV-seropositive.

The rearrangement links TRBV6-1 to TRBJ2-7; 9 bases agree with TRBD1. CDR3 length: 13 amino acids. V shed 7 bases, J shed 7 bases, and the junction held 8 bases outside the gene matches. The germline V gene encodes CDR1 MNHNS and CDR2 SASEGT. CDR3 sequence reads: CASNTGGGPEQYF. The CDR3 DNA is TGTGCCAGCAATACAGGGGGCGGACCGGAGCAGTACTTC.

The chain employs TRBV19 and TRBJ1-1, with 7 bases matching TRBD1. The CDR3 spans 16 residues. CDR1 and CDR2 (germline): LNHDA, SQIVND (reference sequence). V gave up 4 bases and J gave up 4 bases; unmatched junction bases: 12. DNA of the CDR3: TGTGCCAGTAGTAGGCAAGGGGGCGATTGGAGCACTGAAGCTTTCTTT. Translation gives CASSRQGGDWSTEAFF.

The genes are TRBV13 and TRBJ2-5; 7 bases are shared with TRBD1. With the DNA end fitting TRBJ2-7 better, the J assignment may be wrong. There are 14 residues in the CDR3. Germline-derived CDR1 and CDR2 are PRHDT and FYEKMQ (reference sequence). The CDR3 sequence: CASSSTGTDYEQYF. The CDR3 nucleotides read TGTGCCAGCAGCTCCACCGGGACAGACTACGAGCAGTACTTC.

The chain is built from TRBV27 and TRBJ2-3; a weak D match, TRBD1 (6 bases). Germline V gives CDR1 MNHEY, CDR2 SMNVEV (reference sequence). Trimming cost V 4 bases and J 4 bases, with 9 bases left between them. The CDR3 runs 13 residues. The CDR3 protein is CASSSRGADTQYF. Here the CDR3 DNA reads TGTGCCAGCAGTTCCAGGGGCGCAGATACGCAGTATTTT.

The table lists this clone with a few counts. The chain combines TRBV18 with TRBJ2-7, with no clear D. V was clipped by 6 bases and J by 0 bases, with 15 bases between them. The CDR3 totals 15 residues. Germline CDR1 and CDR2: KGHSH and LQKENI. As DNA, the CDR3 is TGTGCCAGCTCCCCCGCCGCGGCGAGCTCCTACGAGCAGTACTTC. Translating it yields CASSPAAASSYEQYF.

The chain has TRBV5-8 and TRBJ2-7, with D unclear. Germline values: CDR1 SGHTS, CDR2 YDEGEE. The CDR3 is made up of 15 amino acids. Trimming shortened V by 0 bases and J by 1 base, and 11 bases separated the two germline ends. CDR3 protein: CASSLGSGRSYEQYF. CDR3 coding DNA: TGTGCCAGCAGCTTGGGGTCCGGCAGGTCCTACGAGCAGTACTTC.

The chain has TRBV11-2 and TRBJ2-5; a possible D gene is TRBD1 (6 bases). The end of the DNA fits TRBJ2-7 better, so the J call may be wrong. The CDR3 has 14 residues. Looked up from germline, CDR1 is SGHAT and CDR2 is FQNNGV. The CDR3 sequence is CASSLPRTVYEQYF. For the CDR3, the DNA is TGTGCCAGCAGCTTACCGAGGACAGTCTACGAGCAGTACTTC.

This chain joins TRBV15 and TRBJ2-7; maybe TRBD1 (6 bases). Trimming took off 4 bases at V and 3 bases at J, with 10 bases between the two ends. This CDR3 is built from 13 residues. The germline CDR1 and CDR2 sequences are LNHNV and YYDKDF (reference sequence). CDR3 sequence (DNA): TGTGCCACCAGCATAAACAGGGACTACGAGCAGTACTTC. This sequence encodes CATSINRDYEQYF.

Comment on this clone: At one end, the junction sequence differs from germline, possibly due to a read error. The CDR3 protein is CASSLAQGGRPHEQYF. The CDR3 DNA reads as TGTGCCAGCAGCCTAGCGCAGGGCGGGAGGCCCCACGAGCAGTACTTC. This chain links TRBV7-9 with TRBJ2-7; 8 bases line up with TRBD2. Germline lookup yields CDR1 SEHNR and CDR2 FQNEAQ (reference sequence). The CDR3 is 16 residues long.

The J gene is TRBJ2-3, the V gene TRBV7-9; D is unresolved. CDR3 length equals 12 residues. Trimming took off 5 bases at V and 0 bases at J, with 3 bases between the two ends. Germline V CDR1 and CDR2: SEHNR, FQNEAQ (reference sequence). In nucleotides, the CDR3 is TGTGCCAGCAGCCCAAGCACAGATACGCAGTATTTT. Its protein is CASSPSTDTQYF.

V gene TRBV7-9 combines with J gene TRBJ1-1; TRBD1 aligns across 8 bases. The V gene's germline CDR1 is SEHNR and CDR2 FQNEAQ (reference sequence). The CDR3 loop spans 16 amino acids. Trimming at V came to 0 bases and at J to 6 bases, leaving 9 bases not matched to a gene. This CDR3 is CASSLAQGAVSPEAFF. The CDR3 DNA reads TGTGCCAGCAGCTTAGCTCAGGGGGCGGTTTCTCCTGAAGCTTTCTTT.

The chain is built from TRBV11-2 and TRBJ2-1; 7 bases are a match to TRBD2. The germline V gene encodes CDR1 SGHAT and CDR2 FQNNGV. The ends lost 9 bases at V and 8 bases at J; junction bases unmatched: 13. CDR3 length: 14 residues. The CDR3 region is CASGGVLSFYEQFF. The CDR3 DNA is TGTGCCAGTGGGGGGGTCCTCTCATTCTATGAGCAGTTCTTC.

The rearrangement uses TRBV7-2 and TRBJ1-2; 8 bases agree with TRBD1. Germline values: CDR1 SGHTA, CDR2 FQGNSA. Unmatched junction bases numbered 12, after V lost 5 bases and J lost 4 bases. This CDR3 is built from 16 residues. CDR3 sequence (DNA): TGTGCCAGCAGCGCGCAGGGGGCGAATATGGGCTATGGCTACACCTTC. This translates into CASSAQGANMGYGYTF.

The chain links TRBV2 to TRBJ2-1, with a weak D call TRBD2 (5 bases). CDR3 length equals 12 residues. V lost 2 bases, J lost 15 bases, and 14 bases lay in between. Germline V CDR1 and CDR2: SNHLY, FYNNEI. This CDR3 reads CASSESDSSRFF. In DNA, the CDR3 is TGTGCCAGCAGTGAATCGGACTCCTCGAGGTTCTTC.

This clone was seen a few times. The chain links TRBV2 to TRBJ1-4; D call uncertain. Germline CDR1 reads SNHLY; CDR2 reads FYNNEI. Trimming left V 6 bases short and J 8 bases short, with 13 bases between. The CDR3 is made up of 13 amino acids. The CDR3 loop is CASSSGFGEKLFF. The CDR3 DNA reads TGTGCCAGCAGCTCAGGCTTTGGAGAAAAACTGTTTTTT.

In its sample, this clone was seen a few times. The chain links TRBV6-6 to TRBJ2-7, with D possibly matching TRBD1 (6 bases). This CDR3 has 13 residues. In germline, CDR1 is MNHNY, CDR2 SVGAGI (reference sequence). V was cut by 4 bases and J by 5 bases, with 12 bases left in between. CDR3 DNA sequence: TGTGCCAGCAGTTTTTACTCAGGGGACGAGCAGTACTTC. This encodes CASSFYSGDEQYF.

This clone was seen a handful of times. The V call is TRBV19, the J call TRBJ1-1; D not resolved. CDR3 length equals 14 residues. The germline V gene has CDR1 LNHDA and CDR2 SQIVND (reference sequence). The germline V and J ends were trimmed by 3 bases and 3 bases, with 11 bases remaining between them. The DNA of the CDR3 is TGTGCCAGTAGTATGTATCTAGTGGACACTGAAGCTTTCTTT. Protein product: CASSMYLVDTEAFF.

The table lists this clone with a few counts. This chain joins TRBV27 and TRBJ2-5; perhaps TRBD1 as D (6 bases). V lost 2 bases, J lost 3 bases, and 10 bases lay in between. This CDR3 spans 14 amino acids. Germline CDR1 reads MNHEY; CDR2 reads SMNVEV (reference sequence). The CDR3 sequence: CASSLRAGEETQYF. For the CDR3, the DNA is TGTGCCAGCAGTTTAAGGGCAGGGGAAGAGACCCAGTACTTC.

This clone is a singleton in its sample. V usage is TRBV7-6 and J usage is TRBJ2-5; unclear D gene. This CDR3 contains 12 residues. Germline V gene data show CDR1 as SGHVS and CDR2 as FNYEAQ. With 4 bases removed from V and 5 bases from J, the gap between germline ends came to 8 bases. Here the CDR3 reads CASSSPSETQYF. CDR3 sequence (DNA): TGTGCCAGCAGCTCTCCTTCCGAGACCCAGTACTTC.

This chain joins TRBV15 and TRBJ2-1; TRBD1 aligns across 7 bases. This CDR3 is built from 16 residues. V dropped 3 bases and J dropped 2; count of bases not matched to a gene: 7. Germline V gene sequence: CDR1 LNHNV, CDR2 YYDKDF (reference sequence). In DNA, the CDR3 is TGTGCCACCAGCAGGATTGGAACAGGGGCCTACAATGAGCAGTTCTTC. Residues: CATSRIGTGAYNEQFF.

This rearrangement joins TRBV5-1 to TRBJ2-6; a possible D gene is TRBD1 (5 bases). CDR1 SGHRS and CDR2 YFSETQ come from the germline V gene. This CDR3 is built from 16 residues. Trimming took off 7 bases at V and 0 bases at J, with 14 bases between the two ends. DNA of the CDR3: TGCGCCAGCGCCAAAACAGGCCTCTCTGGGGCCAACGTCCTGACTTTC. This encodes CASAKTGLSGANVLTF.

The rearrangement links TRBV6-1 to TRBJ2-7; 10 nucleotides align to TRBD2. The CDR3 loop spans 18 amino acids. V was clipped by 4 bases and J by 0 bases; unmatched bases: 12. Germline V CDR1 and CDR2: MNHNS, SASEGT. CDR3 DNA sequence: TGTGCCAGCAGTGGATCTCTTCGCCTAGCGGGAGCCTCCTACGAGCAGTACTTC. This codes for CASSGSLRLAGASYEQYF.

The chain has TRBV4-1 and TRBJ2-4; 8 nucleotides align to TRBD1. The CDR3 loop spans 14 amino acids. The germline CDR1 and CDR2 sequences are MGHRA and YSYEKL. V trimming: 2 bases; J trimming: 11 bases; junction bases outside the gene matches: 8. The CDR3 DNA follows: TGCGCCAGCAGCCAACCTGGACAGGGAAATGTTCAGTACTTC. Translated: CASSQPGQGNVQYF.

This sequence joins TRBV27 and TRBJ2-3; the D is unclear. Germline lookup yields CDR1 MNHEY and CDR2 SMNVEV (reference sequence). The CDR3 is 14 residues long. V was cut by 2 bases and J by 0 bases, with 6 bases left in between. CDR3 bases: TGTGCCAGCAGTTTAGCGACTAGCACAGATACGCAGTATTTT. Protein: CASSLATSTDTQYF.

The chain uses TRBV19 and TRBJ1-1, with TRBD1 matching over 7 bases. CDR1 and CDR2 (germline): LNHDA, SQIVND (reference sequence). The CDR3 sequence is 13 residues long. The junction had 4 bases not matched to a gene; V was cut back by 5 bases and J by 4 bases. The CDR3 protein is CASSPTGSTEAFF. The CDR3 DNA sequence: TGTGCCAGTAGTCCGACAGGGTCCACTGAAGCTTTCTTT.

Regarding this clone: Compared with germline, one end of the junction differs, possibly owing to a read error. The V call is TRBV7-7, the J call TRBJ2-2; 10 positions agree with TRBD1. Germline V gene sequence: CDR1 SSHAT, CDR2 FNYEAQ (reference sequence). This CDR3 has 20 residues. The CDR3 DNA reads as TGTGCTAGCAGCTTAGAGGGCCCGGGACAGGGGTGGGCGAACACCGGGGAGCTGTTTTTT. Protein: CASSLEGPGQGWANTGELFF.

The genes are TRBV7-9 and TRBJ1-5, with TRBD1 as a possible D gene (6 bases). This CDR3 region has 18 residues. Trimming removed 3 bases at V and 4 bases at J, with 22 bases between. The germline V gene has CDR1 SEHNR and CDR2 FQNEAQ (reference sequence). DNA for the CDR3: TGTGCCAGCAGCTTTTTGGCCAGGGGTAAGATGGAAAATCAGCCCCAGCATTTT. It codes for CASSFLARGKMENQPQHF.